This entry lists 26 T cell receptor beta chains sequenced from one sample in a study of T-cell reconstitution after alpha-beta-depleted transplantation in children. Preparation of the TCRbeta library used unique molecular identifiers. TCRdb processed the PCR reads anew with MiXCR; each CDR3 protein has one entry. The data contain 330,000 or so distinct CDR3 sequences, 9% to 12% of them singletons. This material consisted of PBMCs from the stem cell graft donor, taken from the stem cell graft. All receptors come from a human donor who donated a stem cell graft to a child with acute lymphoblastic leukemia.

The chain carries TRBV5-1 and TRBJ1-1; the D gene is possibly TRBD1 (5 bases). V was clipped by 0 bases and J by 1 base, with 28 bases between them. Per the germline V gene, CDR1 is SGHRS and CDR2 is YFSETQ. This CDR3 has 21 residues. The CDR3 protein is CASSLAGVRRGGLGKNTEAFF. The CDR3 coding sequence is TGCGCCAGCAGCTTGGCCGGAGTTCGACGTGGGGGACTAGGGAAGAACACTGAAGCTTTCTTT.

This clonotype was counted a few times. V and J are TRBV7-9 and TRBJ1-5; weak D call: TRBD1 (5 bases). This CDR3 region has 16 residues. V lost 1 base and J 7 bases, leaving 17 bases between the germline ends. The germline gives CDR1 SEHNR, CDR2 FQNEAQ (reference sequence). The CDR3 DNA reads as TGTGCCAGCAGCTTAGGTCCCGGGACGGACGGCCAGCCCCAGCATTTT. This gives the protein CASSLGPGTDGQPQHF.

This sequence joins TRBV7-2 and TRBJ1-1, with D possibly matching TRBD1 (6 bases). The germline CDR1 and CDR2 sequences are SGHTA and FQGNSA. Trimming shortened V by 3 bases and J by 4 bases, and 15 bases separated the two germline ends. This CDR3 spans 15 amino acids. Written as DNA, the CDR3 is TGTGCCAGCAGCTTCTTAGGGGGTGGGGGCACTGAAGCTTTCTTT. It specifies CASSFLGGGGTEAFF.

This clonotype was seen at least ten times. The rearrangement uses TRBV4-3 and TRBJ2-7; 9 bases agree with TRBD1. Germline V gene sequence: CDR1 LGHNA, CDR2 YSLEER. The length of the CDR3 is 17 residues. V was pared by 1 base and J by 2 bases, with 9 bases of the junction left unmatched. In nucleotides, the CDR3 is TGCGCCAGCAGCCAAGTCCTCAGCGACAGGGGGGCCTACGAGCAGTACTTC. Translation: CASSQVLSDRGAYEQYF.

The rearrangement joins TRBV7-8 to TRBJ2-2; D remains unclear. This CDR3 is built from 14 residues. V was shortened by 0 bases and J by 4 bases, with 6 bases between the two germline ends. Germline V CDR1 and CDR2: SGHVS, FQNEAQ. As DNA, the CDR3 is TGTGCCAGCAGCTTAGCGCCGGGCACCGGGGAGCTGTTTTTT. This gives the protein CASSLAPGTGELFF.

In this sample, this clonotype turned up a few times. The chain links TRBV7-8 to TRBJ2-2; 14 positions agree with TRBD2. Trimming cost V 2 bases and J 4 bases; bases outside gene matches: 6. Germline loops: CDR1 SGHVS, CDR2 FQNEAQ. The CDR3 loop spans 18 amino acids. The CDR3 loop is CASSLYRGLAGVTGELFF. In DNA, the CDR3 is TGTGCCAGCAGCTTATATAGGGGACTAGCGGGAGTCACCGGGGAGCTGTTTTTT.

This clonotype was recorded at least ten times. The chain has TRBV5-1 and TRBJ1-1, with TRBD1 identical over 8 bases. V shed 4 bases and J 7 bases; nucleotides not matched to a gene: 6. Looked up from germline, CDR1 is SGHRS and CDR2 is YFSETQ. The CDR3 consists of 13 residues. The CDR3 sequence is CASSKDRAREAFF. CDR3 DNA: TGCGCCAGCAGCAAGGACAGGGCCCGTGAAGCTTTCTTT.

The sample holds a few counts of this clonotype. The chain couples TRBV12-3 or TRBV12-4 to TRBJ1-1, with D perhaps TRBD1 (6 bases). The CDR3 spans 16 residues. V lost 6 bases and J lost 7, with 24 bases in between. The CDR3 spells CASSSSPRGLGNEAFF. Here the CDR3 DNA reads TGTGCCAGCAGCTCCTCTCCCAGGGGTCTAGGGAATGAAGCTTTCTTT.

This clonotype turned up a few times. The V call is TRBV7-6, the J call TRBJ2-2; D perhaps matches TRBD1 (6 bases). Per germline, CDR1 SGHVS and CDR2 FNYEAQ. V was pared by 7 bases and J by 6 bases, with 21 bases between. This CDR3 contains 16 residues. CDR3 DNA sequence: TGTGCCAGCACCTACCACACCCGACCAGGGGCCGGGGAGCTGTTTTTT. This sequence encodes CASTYHTRPGAGELFF.

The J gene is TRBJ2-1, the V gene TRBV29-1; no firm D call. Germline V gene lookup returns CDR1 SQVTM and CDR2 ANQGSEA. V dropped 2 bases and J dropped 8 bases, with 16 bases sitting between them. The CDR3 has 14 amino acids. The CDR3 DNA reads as TGCAGCGTTGAATCCTCCCTCGGTCCCGATGAGCAGTTCTTC. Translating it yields CSVESSLGPDEQFF.

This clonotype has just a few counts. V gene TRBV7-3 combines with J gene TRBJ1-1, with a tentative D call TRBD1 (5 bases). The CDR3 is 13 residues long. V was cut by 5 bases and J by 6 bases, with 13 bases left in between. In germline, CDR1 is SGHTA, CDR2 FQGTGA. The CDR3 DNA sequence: TGTGCCAGCAGCCCCCAGAGGGACGCTGAAGCTTTCTTT. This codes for CASSPQRDAEAFF.

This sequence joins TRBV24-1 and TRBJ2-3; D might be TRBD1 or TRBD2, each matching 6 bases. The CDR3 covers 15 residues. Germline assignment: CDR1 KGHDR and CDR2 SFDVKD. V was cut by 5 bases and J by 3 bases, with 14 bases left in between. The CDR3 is CATSGHGGGTDTQYF. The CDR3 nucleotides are TGTGCCACCAGTGGACACGGGGGCGGAACAGATACGCAGTATTTT.

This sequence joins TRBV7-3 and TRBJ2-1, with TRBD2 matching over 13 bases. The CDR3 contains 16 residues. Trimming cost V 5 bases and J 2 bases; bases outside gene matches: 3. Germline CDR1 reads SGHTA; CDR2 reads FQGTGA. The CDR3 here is CASSPGTSGAYNEQFF. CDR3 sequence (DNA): TGTGCCAGCAGCCCCGGGACTAGCGGGGCCTACAATGAGCAGTTCTTC.

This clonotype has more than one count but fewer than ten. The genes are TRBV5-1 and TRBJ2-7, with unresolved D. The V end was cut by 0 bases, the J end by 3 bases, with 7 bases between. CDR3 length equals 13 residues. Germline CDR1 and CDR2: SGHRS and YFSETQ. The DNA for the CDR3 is TGCGCCAGCAGCTTGGACAAACACTACGAGCAGTACTTC. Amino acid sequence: CASSLDKHYEQYF. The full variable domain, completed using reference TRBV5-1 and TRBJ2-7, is KAGVTQTPRYLIKTRGQQVTLSCSPISGHRSVSWYQQTPGQGLQFLFEYFSETQRNKGNFPGRFSGRQFSNSRSEMNVSTLELGDSALYLCASSLDKHYEQYFGPGTRLTVT.

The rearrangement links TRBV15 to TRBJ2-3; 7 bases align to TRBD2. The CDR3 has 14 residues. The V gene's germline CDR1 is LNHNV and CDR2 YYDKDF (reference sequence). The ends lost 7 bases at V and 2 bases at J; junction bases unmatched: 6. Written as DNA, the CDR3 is TGTGCCACCACGCCTCGGGGGGACACAGATACGCAGTATTTT. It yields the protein CATTPRGDTDTQYF.

The CDR3 DNA is TGTGCCAGCAGTTTGAGTAGACCCAATACGCAGTATTTT. Translation gives CASSLSRPNTQYF. V gene TRBV12-3 or TRBV12-4 combines with J gene TRBJ2-3; D not certain. This CDR3 comprises 13 residues. V lost 3 bases to trimming and J lost 7 bases, with 11 bases between them.

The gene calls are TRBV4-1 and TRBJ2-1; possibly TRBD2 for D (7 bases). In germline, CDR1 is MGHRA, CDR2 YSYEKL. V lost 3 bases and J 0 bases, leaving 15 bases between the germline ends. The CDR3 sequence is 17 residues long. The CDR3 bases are TGCGCCAGCAGCCAGGACCGGGGGGCAAGCTCCTACAATGAGCAGTTCTTC. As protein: CASSQDRGASSYNEQFF.

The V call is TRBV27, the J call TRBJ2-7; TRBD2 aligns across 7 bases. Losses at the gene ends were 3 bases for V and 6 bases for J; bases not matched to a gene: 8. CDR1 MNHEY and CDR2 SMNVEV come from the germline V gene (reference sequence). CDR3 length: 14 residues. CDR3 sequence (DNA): TGTGCCAGCAGTTTGGGGGGGGAGTACGGCGAGCAGTACTTC. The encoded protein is CASSLGGEYGEQYF.

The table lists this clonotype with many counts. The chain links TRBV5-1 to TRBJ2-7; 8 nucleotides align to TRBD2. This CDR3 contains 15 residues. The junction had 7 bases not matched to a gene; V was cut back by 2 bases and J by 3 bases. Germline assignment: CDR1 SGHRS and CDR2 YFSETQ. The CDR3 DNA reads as TGCGCCAGCAGCTTAGGAGGTAGCGGGGACTACGAGCAGTACTTC. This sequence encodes CASSLGGSGDYEQYF. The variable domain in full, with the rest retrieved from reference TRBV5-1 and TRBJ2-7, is KAGVTQTPRYLIKTRGQQVTLSCSPISGHRSVSWYQQTPGQGLQFLFEYFSETQRNKGNFPGRFSGRQFSNSRSEMNVSTLELGDSALYLCASSLGGSGDYEQYFGPGTRLTVT.

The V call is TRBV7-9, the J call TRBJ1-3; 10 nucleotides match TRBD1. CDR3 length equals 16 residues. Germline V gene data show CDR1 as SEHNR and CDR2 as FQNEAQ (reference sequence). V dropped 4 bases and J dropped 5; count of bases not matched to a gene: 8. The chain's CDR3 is CASSSKTGGIRNTIYF. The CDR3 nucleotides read TGTGCCAGCAGCTCCAAGACAGGGGGCATAAGAAACACCATATATTTT.

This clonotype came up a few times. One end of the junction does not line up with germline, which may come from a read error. This chain's CDR3 is CASSRDRDSSGSKKFF. CDR3 DNA sequence: TGTGCTAGCAGCCGGGACAGGGACTCTAGCGGGAGTAAGAAGTTCTTC. The genes are TRBV7-7 and TRBJ2-1; the D gene is possibly TRBD2 (10 bases). Germline V gene data show CDR1 as SSHAT and CDR2 as FNYEAQ (reference sequence). The length of the CDR3 is 16 residues. Full variable domain (outside the CDR3, taken from reference TRBV7-7 and TRBJ2-1): GAGVSQSPRYKVTKRGQDVTLRCDPISSHATLYWYQQALGQGPEFLTYFNYEAQPDKSGLPSDRFSAERPEGSISTLTIQRTEQRDSAMYRCASSRDRDSSGSKKFFGPGTRLTVL.

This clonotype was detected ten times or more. The CDR3 DNA is TGTGCCACCAGCAGGAAGGGCGGGCCAGCCAGTGAGACCCAGTACTTC. Its translation: CATSRKGGPASETQYF. The chain combines TRBV15 with TRBJ2-5; D possibly corresponds to TRBD2 (5 bases). V was pared by 3 bases and J by 5 bases, with 19 bases between. The CDR3 sequence is 16 residues long. CDR1 and CDR2 (germline): LNHNV, YYDKDF (reference sequence).

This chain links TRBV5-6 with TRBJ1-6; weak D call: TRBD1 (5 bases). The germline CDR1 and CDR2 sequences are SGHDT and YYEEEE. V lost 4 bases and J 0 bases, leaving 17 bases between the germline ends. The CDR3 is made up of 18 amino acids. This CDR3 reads CASSHPGRKSSYNSPLHF. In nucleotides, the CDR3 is TGTGCCAGCAGCCATCCGGGGCGTAAAAGCTCCTATAATTCACCCCTCCACTTT.

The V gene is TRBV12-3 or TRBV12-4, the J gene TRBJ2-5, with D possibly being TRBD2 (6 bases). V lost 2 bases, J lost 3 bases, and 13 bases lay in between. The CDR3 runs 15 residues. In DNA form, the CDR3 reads TGTGCCAGCAGTTTAATCATGCGGGGAAAAGAGACCCAGTACTTC. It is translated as CASSLIMRGKETQYF.

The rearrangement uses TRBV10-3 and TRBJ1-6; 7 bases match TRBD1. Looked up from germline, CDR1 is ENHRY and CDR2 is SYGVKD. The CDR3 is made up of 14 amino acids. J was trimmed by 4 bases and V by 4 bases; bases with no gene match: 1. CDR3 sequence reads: CAISGDSYNSPLHF. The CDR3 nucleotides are TGTGCCATCAGTGGGGACAGTTATAATTCACCCCTCCACTTT.

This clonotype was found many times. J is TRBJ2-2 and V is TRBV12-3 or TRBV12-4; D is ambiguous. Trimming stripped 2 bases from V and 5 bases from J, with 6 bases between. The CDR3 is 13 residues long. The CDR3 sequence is CASSLQITGELFF. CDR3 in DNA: TGTGCCAGCAGTTTACAGATAACCGGGGAGCTGTTTTTT.